This T cell receptor beta chain was retrieved from a study of blood T cell repertoires in COVID-19. On the study more broadly: Collection of acute and convalescent COVID-19 samples took place in the United States, Italy and Spain. T cells, B-cell-depleted T cells, or PBMCs supplied cDNA or gDNA.

The authors' processing: It was from reference gene primer amplification that nucleated cell counts were estimated. Sequencing was performed with immunoSEQ multiplex PCR; in TCRdb, only in-frame clones are kept and a portion is missing. V and J calls and clone size are as listed in that table; D and trimming were resolved from the DNA. The repertoire holds under 55,000 clones, more than 90% seen once, with about 3.9% in the top ten. V shed 5 bases and J 9 bases; nucleotides not matched to a gene: 8. This CDR3 comprises 13 residues. Germline-derived CDR1 and CDR2 are MDHEN and SYDVKM. This clone was recorded only once.

The TCR comes from a human donor in a cohort sampled during active COVID-19. Sequenced: peripheral blood. The chain has TRBV28 and TRBJ2-7; 9 bases fit TRBD1. The CDR3 sequence is CASSRDRVSPQYV. CDR3 DNA sequence: TGTGCCAGCAGTCGGGACAGGGTAAGCCCGCAGTACGTC.